These 27 T cell receptor beta chains share one sample of origin, sequenced in a study of T cell repertoires in cytomegalovirus infection. Which antigens these TCRs recognize remains unknown. Each CDR3 protein is one row after TCRdb ran MiXCR on the reads. The sample lists roughly 350,000 distinct CDR3 sequences; about a third were seen once. Sequenced here: cultured PBMCs, sampled from culture after CMV antigen stimulation. The source of these receptors is a human donor in good health (CMV status not recorded). Some clones in this sample may be carry-over from other donors' samples.

This clonotype was recorded a few times. J is TRBJ1-2 and V is TRBV28, with D possibly being TRBD1 (5 bases). Germline assignment: CDR1 MDHEN and CDR2 SYDVKM. The V end was cut by 3 bases, the J end by 6 bases, with 17 bases between. This CDR3 has 15 amino acids. CDR3 loop: CASSFFGRARDGYTF. In DNA form, the CDR3 reads TGTGCCAGCAGTTTCTTTGGCAGGGCCCGGGATGGCTACACCTTC.

V usage is TRBV11-2 and J usage is TRBJ2-2; 8 nucleotides agree with TRBD1. Germline V gene lookup returns CDR1 SGHAT and CDR2 FQNNGV. This CDR3 region has 13 residues. V gave up 10 bases and J gave up 5 bases; unmatched junction bases: 6. CDR3 DNA sequence: TGTGCCATCCGGGACAGGTCGACCGGGGAGCTGTTTTTT. It is translated as CAIRDRSTGELFF. Based on the CDR3 plus reference TRBV11-2 and TRBJ2-2, the full variable domain is EAGVAQSPRYKIIEKRQSVAFWCNPISGHATLYWYQQILGQGPKLLIQFQNNGVVDDSQLPKDRFSAERLKGVDSTLKIQPAKLEDSAVYLCAIRDRSTGELFFGEGSRLTVL.

V and J are TRBV19 and TRBJ2-3; no reliable D call. Trimming left V 7 bases short and J 2 bases short, with 4 bases between. The length of the CDR3 is 11 residues. The germline CDR1 and CDR2 sequences are LNHDA and SQIVND (reference sequence). This CDR3 is CASTATDTQYF. As DNA, the CDR3 is TGTGCCAGTACCGCCACAGATACGCAGTATTTT.

This clonotype was seen only a few times. The CDR3 DNA reads TGTGCCAGTAGTATACTCGGGGGACAGGGGGGTCAGCCCCAGCATTTT. Translated, it gives CASSILGGQGGQPQHF. The J gene is TRBJ1-5, the V gene TRBV19; 11 nucleotides line up with TRBD1. The J segment lost 6 bases and the V segment lost 2 bases, leaving 6 bases of the junction unmatched. Germline loops: CDR1 LNHDA, CDR2 SQIVND (reference sequence). The CDR3 has 16 residues.

At least ten counts were recorded for this clonotype. The rearrangement links TRBV7-8 to TRBJ2-1, with TRBD2 matching 14 bases. After removal of 0 bases from V and 6 bases from J, the junction contained 1 base not matched to a gene. The CDR3 contains 16 residues. Germline lookup yields CDR1 SGHVS and CDR2 FQNEAQ. CDR3 sequence: CASSLAGTSGSNEQFF. The CDR3 nucleotides are TGTGCCAGCAGCTTAGCGGGGACTAGCGGGAGCAATGAGCAGTTCTTC.

This chain links TRBV6-6 with TRBJ2-5; D is possibly TRBD2 (6 bases). The CDR3 consists of 16 residues. Germline V gene lookup returns CDR1 MNHNY and CDR2 SVGAGI (reference sequence). V was shortened by 5 bases and J by 5 bases, with 21 bases between the two germline ends. The CDR3 DNA reads TGTGCCAGCAGTGCCACGGGCCAGCCTGGGGGGGAGACCCAGTACTTC. It codes for CASSATGQPGGETQYF.

As DNA, the CDR3 is TGTGCCAGCAGAGCGGGAGTCCCCAGCACGCAGTATTTT. Encoded protein: CASRAGVPSTQYF. The chain employs TRBV28 and TRBJ2-3; 8 bases match TRBD2. V was clipped by 6 bases and J by 9 bases; unmatched bases: 8. Looked up from germline, CDR1 is MDHEN and CDR2 is SYDVKM. This CDR3 is built from 13 residues.

This chain uses TRBV6-5 with TRBJ1-1; no firm D call. The ends were cut back, 7 bases at V and 9 bases at J, with 9 bases in the middle. CDR1 is MNHEY, CDR2 SVGAGI, per germline. CDR3 size: 10 residues. CDR3 region: CASINKKAFF. In nucleotides, the CDR3 is TGTGCCAGCATCAACAAGAAAGCTTTCTTT.

On this clonotype: A read error may produce the germline difference seen at one junction end. The chain recombines TRBV7-3 with TRBJ2-2; perhaps TRBD2 as D (6 bases). CDR3 length equals 18 residues. Germline CDR1 SGHTA, CDR2 FQGTGA. The CDR3 nucleotides are TGTGCCAGCAGCTCCCCGGGGTTGGGGAGACGGAGCACCGGGGGGCTGTTTTTT. It codes for CASSSPGLGRRSTGGLFF. Combining the CDR3 with reference TRBV7-3 and TRBJ2-2 gives the whole variable domain GAGVSQTPSNKVTEKGKYVELRCDPISGHTALYWYRQSLGQGPEFLIYFQGTGAADDSGLPNDRFFAVRPEGSVSTLKIQRTERGDSAVYLCASSSPGLGRRSTGGLFFGEGSRLTVL.

This chain links TRBV7-4 with TRBJ2-5; weak D call: TRBD2 (6 bases). The CDR3 has 14 residues. With 5 bases removed from V and 1 base from J, the gap between germline ends came to 11 bases. In germline, CDR1 is SGHVT, CDR2 SQSDAQ. The CDR3 nucleotides are TGTGCCAGCAGCGGGGAGGAGGGCCAAGAGACCCAGTACTTC. Its protein product is CASSGEEGQETQYF.

This rearrangement joins TRBV29-1 to TRBJ2-4; D is tentatively TRBD1 or TRBD2 (6 bases each). The CDR3 is 13 residues long. The V gene's germline CDR1 is SQVTM and CDR2 ANQGSEA. Trimming took 1 base from V and 16 from J, leaving 20 bases between them. Written as DNA, the CDR3 is TGCAGCGTTGAAGGAAAGGAAGGGGGGAGTCGTTACTTC. This translates into CSVEGKEGGSRYF.

The chain uses TRBV11-3 and TRBJ2-3, with D possibly TRBD1 on 6 matching bases. V gave up 6 bases and J gave up 4 bases, with 17 bases separating them. This CDR3 has 15 amino acids. The germline V gene encodes CDR1 SGHNT and CDR2 YENEEA. CDR3 in amino acids: CASRKDSSVADTQYF. The CDR3, as DNA: TGTGCCAGCAGGAAGGACAGCTCGGTCGCAGATACGCAGTATTTT.

This clonotype was seen only a few times. This chain links TRBV7-6 with TRBJ2-5, with 9 bases matching TRBD1. V was pared by 1 base and J by 5 bases, with 5 bases of the junction left unmatched. The CDR3 length is 15 residues. Per the germline V gene, CDR1 is SGHVS and CDR2 is FNYEAQ. The CDR3 reads CASSLGTGVVETQYF. CDR3 coding DNA: TGTGCCAGCAGCTTAGGGACAGGGGTCGTTGAGACCCAGTACTTC.

This sequence joins TRBV6-4 and TRBJ2-6, with unresolved D. CDR3 length: 17 amino acids. Germline V gene sequence: CDR1 MRHNA, CDR2 SNTAGT. V was clipped by 3 bases and J by 1 base, with 13 bases between them. The CDR3 DNA reads as TGTGCCAGCAGTGAAAACAGCCCACGGTCTGGGGCCAACGTCCTGACTTTC. Protein product: CASSENSPRSGANVLTF.

This chain joins TRBV20-1 and TRBJ1-5, with 8 bases aligning to TRBD1. This CDR3 spans 15 amino acids. Germline CDR1 is DFQATT and CDR2 is SNEGSKA (reference sequence). V trimming: 1 base; J trimming: 2 bases; junction bases outside the gene matches: 4. CDR3: CSARAIQGGNQPQHF. The CDR3 region has the DNA TGCAGTGCTAGAGCCATACAGGGGGGCAATCAGCCCCAGCATTTT.

The rearrangement links TRBV27 to TRBJ2-3, with 9 bases fitting TRBD1. The germline V gene has CDR1 MNHEY and CDR2 SMNVEV (reference sequence). CDR3 size: 16 residues. The junction had 8 bases not matched to a gene; V was cut back by 6 bases and J by 1 base. The CDR3 DNA is TGTGCCAGCAGCCCACGGACAGGGGCGGGCACAGATACGCAGTATTTT. This translates into CASSPRTGAGTDTQYF.

V and J are TRBV19 and TRBJ2-7; D may correspond to TRBD1 or TRBD2 (5 bases each). Trimming cost V 1 base and J 4 bases, with 20 bases left between them. The CDR3 has 17 residues. Looked up from germline, CDR1 is LNHDA and CDR2 is SQIVND (reference sequence). CDR3 loop: CASSIGGVAGSGYEQYF. The CDR3, as DNA: TGTGCCAGTAGTATAGGGGGCGTGGCAGGTTCGGGGTACGAGCAGTACTTC.

This chain uses TRBV7-9 with TRBJ2-5, with TRBD1 matching over 9 bases. The CDR3 is made up of 14 amino acids. The V and J ends lost 5 bases and 4 bases, in that order; junction bases with no gene match: 5. Germline loops: CDR1 SEHNR, CDR2 FQNEAQ (reference sequence). CDR3 coding DNA: TGTGCCAGCAGCACAAACAGGGGGCGAGAGACCCAGTACTTC. This codes for CASSTNRGRETQYF. The entire variable domain, with the rest obtained from reference TRBV7-9 and TRBJ2-5, is as follows: DTGVSQNPRHKITKRGQNVTFRCDPISEHNRLYWYRQTLGQGPEFLTYFQNEAQLEKSRLLSDRFSAERPKGSFSTLEIQRTEQGDSAMYLCASSTNRGRETQYFGPGTRLLVL.

This clonotype appeared a single time. This sequence joins TRBV20-1 and TRBJ1-1; D perhaps matches TRBD1 (6 bases). The length of the CDR3 is 12 residues. Trimming removed 6 bases at V and 8 bases at J, with 16 bases between. CDR1 is DFQATT, CDR2 SNEGSKA, per germline (reference sequence). Written as DNA, the CDR3 is TGCAGTGCGGAAGGTGGGGGGCTCGAAGCTTTCTTT. Translation gives CSAEGGGLEAFF.

This clonotype was counted between two and nine times. This chain joins TRBV4-1 and TRBJ2-2; D uncertain. V lost 1 base, J lost 5 bases, and 5 bases lay in between. The CDR3 length is 13 residues. Germline V gene sequence: CDR1 MGHRA, CDR2 YSYEKL. This CDR3 reads CASSQGETGELFF. CDR3 DNA sequence: TGCGCCAGCAGCCAAGGAGAAACCGGGGAGCTGTTTTTT.

This clonotype was seen more than once but under ten times. The rearrangement uses TRBV7-2 and TRBJ2-5; 9 nucleotides agree with TRBD2. Germline V gene data show CDR1 as SGHTA and CDR2 as FQGNSA. Trimming cost V 6 bases and J 0 bases; bases outside gene matches: 5. CDR3 length equals 15 residues. Written as DNA, the CDR3 is TGTGCCAGCAGAGACCGGACTAGCGACCAAGAGACCCAGTACTTC. Protein product: CASRDRTSDQETQYF.

CDR3 protein: CASSQSRRGTGTNQPQHF. The CDR3 DNA reads TGCGCCAGCAGTCAAAGCAGACGCGGGACAGGGACCAATCAGCCCCAGCATTTT. The rearrangement joins TRBV23-1 to TRBJ1-5; TRBD1 matches at 9 bases. TRBV23-1 has ORF status, its function being uncertain. This CDR3 is built from 18 residues. With V trimmed by 2 bases and J by 3 bases, 11 bases remained unmatched.

This chain uses TRBV11-2 with TRBJ2-1; 7 bases map to TRBD2. Losses at the gene ends were 5 bases for V and 5 bases for J; bases not matched to a gene: 9. Looked up from germline, CDR1 is SGHAT and CDR2 is FQNNGV. The CDR3 loop spans 15 amino acids. The DNA of the CDR3 is TGTGCCAGCAGCCCCCTCAGGACTAGGAACAATGAGCAGTTCTTC. Amino acid sequence: CASSPLRTRNNEQFF.

The chain joins TRBV6-6 to TRBJ2-7; 9 nucleotides line up with TRBD2. V dropped 5 bases and J dropped 7; count of bases not matched to a gene: 12. Germline V gives CDR1 MNHNY, CDR2 SVGAGI (reference sequence). This CDR3 region has 15 residues. CDR3 region: CASSLTSGPPGEQYF. DNA of the CDR3: TGTGCCAGCAGTCTGACTAGCGGTCCTCCGGGGGAGCAGTACTTC.

In its sample, this clonotype was seen a few times. V is TRBV7-2 and J is TRBJ2-3; tentatively, D is TRBD2 (6 bases). The CDR3 covers 13 residues. The germline gives CDR1 SGHTA, CDR2 FQGNSA. Trimming stripped 5 bases from V and 2 bases from J, with 8 bases between. The CDR3 sequence is CASSGTYTDTQYF. DNA of the CDR3: TGTGCCAGCAGCGGGACTTACACAGATACGCAGTATTTT.

This chain links TRBV11-3 with TRBJ2-1; D call uncertain. Trimming shortened V by 0 bases and J by 8 bases, and 11 bases separated the two germline ends. The CDR3 sequence is 14 residues long. Germline V gene sequence: CDR1 SGHNT, CDR2 YENEEA. For the CDR3, the DNA is TGTGCCAGCAGCTTAGAGGGTCAATCCGATGAGCAGTTCTTC. This translates into CASSLEGQSDEQFF.

For the CDR3, the DNA is TGTGCCAGCAGCCCGAAGCAGGGAACGGGGGATACGCAGTATTTT. Translated: CASSPKQGTGDTQYF. The chain recombines TRBV4-2 with TRBJ2-3; either TRBD1 or TRBD2 may supply D (5 bases each). CDR3 length: 15 amino acids. Germline CDR1 LGHNA, CDR2 YNFKEQ. Between the trimmed V and J ends, which lost 4 bases and 6 bases, there was a span of 17 bases.